These 2 T cell receptor beta chains originate from one sample sequenced in a study of shared clonotypes between healthy human individuals. TCRdb's table, derived via immunoSEQ multiplex PCR, lists solely in-frame clones and lacks some. Here the sample spans roughly 1,600,000 clones, about 98.5% being singletons. Input material: naive CD4+ T cells sorted from blood. Specified subset: CD45RA+ positively selected. All receptors derive from a man aged 30 to 45 in good health.

The chain links TRBV28 to TRBJ1-2; tentative D call: TRBD1 (5 bases). With 3 bases removed from V and 6 bases from J, the gap between germline ends came to 14 bases. Germline assignment: CDR1 MDHEN and CDR2 SYDVKM. This CDR3 comprises 14 residues. DNA for the CDR3: TGTGCCAGCAGTTTTCGCCGGGGGATCAATGGCTACACCTTC. It translates to CASSFRRGINGYTF.

This chain uses TRBV7-2 with TRBJ1-1; D ambiguous. V was pared by 2 bases and J by 4 bases, with 11 bases between. Germline V lookup: CDR1 SGHTA, CDR2 FQGNSA. CDR3 length: 14 amino acids. The CDR3 protein is CASSLSRMGTEAFF. CDR3 in DNA: TGTGCCAGCAGCTTAAGCAGGATGGGCACTGAAGCTTTCTTT.